The entry that follows covers one T cell receptor beta chain sequence. No antigen is known for it. The junction and the germline gene differ at one end; a read error may be behind it. The collaborating institutions used their own protocols to collect whole blood in K2EDTA tubes. Collaborator samples were shipped for TCRbeta analysis as frozen whole blood, isolated PBMCs, or DNA extracted from either sample type. These data come from a study of blood T cell repertoires in COVID-19 (dated by TCRdb to 2019 to 2021). Study-level background: Collaborator samples came from the United States, Italy and Spain and covered acute and convalescent phases of COVID-19. The repertoires were released in a freely available public database intended as a resource for research on the immune response to SARS-CoV-2. The samples were drawn from two sources: the first 160 participants of the ongoing ImmuneRACE study, and over 950 subjects contributed by 6 global collaborators. Nearly every sample came with metadata listing a de-identified subject ID, COVID-19 status, age in years and sex. The dataset comprised deeply sampled blood TCRbeta repertoires from subjects exposed to, actively infected with, or recovered from COVID-19. Where available, HLA class I and class II types were taken from metadata supplied by the sample provider and were not determined by assay-based typing. The prospective study material was composed of cDNA or gDNA derived from T cells, B-cell-depleted T cells, or PBMCs.

Beyond this particular receptor, the publication reports: The amount of clinical and demographic metadata varied by source and participant and was provided uncurated.

The germline V gene provides CDR1 SNHLY and CDR2 FYNNEI. Spanning cysteine to phenylalanine, the CDR3 consists of 15 amino acids. The kept DNA is CDR3 alone, 45 bases in frame from the first base. The immunoSEQ Assay, a bias-controlled multiplex PCR, was used to amplify TCRbeta CDR3 regions from genomic DNA. The published analysis was carried out like this. Within the assay, amplification of reference gene primers was used to estimate how many nucleated cells each sample contained. To quantify the absolute abundance of each unique TCRbeta CDR3 rearrangement, sequence reads were collapsed and filtered. For each sample, productive Simpson clonality was calculated by taking the square root of Simpson's diversity index across productive rearrangements. As stored in TCRdb, this immuneACCESS dataset retains in-frame rearrangements with V and J assigned. A fraction of the clones does not appear; measured against another copy, unresolved V genes explain less than half of the discrepancy, and the remainder lacks a known reason. Clonal size and the V and J genes are those of that table, whereas D and trimming came from the DNA. For this sample there are 60,000 or so clones; about 82% appear just once. The ten largest clones represent 15% to 20% of the sample.

The clonotype was recovered from a human donor in a cohort sampled during active COVID-19. The V gene is TRBV2 and the J gene is TRBJ2-2; the central 10 bases match TRBD1. Sequences were obtained from peripheral blood. The CDR3 protein: CASRARDRGHRGAVF. The DNA sequence is TGTGCCAGCAGAGCCCGGGACAGGGGTCACCGGGGAGCTGTTTTT.